The rows below give T cell receptor beta chains drawn from one sample of a study of control samples from healthy donors and cancer patients. The repertoire was sequenced with immunoSEQ multiplex PCR; TCRdb's copy has only in-frame clones and lacks some. The sample carries some 200,000 clones, over 80% recorded once. Sequencing used blood. Receptors were obtained from a man aged 18 to 29 in good health. Each CDR3 is given with its conserved first and last residue. The order of the fields is J gene, clone size, V gene, CDR3 protein. Rows may omit the clone size; those that give it use once, few, many or a size class.

TRBJ2-1 . TRBV6-5 CASRQGAYNEQFF
TRBJ2-5 . TRBV24-1 CATSVAGRGETQYF
TRBJ2-3 . TRBV4-2 CASSLAPPLAGGQADTQYF
TRBJ2-2 . TRBV7-3 CASSSGQGLGELFF
TRBJ2-3 . TRBV10-3 CAIRKRLGQATSTDTQYF
TRBJ2-3 . TRBV7-8 CASSTTSDYTDTQYF
TRBJ1-5 . TRBV6-5 CASSPTGANQPQHF
TRBJ2-1 . TRBV7-3 CASSPAGTTLNNEQFF
TRBJ1-2 . TRBV7-2 CASSRITGPSSYGYTF
TRBJ2-7 . TRBV24-1 CATRGQGSYEQYF
TRBJ1-3 . TRBV4-2 CASSRGQLDSSGNTIYF
TRBJ2-2 few TRBV5-1 CASSLNTGELFF
TRBJ1-2 . TRBV28 CASSRGTGGNTF
TRBJ1-6 . TRBV6-6 CASSSGTVGELLHF
TRBJ1-6 few TRBV2 CASSPGQVVSPLHF
TRBJ2-7 . TRBV6-5 CASRIDGSKHEQYF
TRBJ2-2 . TRBV4-1 CASSQDLGGVPTGELFF
TRBJ2-7 . TRBV14 CASSQESSWDDEQYF
TRBJ2-7 . TRBV2 CASSDDKAAGGASSYEQYF
TRBJ1-1 . TRBV6-1 CASSEARYTEAFF
TRBJ2-1 . TRBV11-3 CASSLVSGVVGEQFF
TRBJ1-6 . TRBV12-3/TRBV12-4 CASSFMNSPLHF
TRBJ2-4 . TRBV5-6 CASSLSSGLAKNIQYF
TRBJ1-4 once TRBV7-2 CASSYKAQANEKLFF
TRBJ1-3 . TRBV19 CASSTGHFSGNTIYF
TRBJ1-6 . TRBV11-2 CASSLAGQPNSPLHF
TRBJ2-7 . TRBV19 CASRKTGLRGYEQYF
TRBJ2-1 once TRBV5-5 CASSLRGPNNEQFF
TRBJ2-5 . TRBV7-9 CASSLGGIRETQYF